This T cell receptor (beta chain) was recorded in a study of T cell repertoires in cytomegalovirus infection. As for the study in general: Used in the study were CMV epitopes, some recently identified and HLA-C-restricted, others well-studied and HLA-B-restricted. From public TCR beta signatures came an indication of both CMV infection and matching HLA type.

TCRdb processed the reads anew with MiXCR; each CDR3 protein has one entry. The sample carries about 900,000 distinct CDR3 sequences, approximately 31% recorded once. Notes on the study in general: HLA-C-restricted CMV clonotypes gave the most frequent clonotype in two of eight donors.

This CDR3 is 13 amino acids long. Trimming removed 5 bases from V and 4 bases from J; junction bases left unmatched: 4. As concerns this clonotype: The antigen remains undetermined.

Sequencing was performed on cultured CD8+ T cells from PBMCs, taken from culture after CMV antigen stimulation. The rearrangement joins TRBV12-3 or TRBV12-4 to TRBJ1-1; TRBD1 aligns across 7 bases. The receptor's source is a human donor in good health (CMV status not recorded). Some clones in this sample may be carry-over from other donors' samples. This chain's CDR3 is CASSQGEVTEAFF. The CDR3, as DNA: TGTGCCAGCAGTCAGGGGGAGGTCACTGAAGCTTTCTTT.